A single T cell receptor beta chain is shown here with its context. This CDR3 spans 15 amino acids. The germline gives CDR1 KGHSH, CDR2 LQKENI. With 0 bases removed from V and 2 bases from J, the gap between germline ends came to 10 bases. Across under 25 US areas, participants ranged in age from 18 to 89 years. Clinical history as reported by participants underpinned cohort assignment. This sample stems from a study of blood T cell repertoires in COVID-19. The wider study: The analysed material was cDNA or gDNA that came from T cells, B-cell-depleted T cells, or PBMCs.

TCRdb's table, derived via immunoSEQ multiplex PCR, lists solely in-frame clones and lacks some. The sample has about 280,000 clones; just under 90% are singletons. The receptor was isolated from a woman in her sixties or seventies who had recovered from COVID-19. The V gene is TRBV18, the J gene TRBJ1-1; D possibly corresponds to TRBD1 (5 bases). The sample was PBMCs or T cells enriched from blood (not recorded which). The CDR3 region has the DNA TGTGCCAGCTCACCACCTGGCAGGGATAACACTGAAGCTTTCTTT. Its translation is CASSPPGRDNTEAFF.